A selection of T cell receptor beta chains follows, all from one sample in a study of vaccination and CD4 T cells after COVID-19. No antigen is known for these receptors. TCRdb re-called the PCR reads through MiXCR, storing one row per CDR3 protein. The sample records about 15,000 distinct CDR3 sequences, roughly 72% being singletons. Sequenced sample: CD4+ T cells from blood, cultured in vitro. The receptors here all came from a human donor who had recovered from COVID-19. CDR3s include the opening cysteine and the closing phenylalanine or tryptophan. The D gene is left open where the match is weak. Not every row has a clone size; where given, it reads once, few, many or a size class.

cdr3_aa: CASSSDSWGEQYF
cdr3_nt: TGCGCCAGCAGCTCAGACAGTTGGGGGGAGCAGTACTTC
cdr3_length: 13
j_call: TRBJ2-7
d_call: -
v_call: TRBV5-1
clone_size: -

cdr3_aa: CASLNADGNTIYF
cdr3_nt: TGTGCCAGCCTTAATGCAGATGGAAACACCATATATTTT
cdr3_length: 13
j_call: TRBJ1-3
d_call: -
v_call: TRBV28
clone_size: -

cdr3_aa: CASSGQGRGGETQYF
cdr3_nt: TGTGCCAGCAGCGGGCAGGGTAGGGGAGGGGAGACCCAGTACTTC
cdr3_length: 15
j_call: TRBJ2-5
d_call: TRBD2
v_call: TRBV7-6
clone_size: few

cdr3_aa: CASSFEGLALHF
cdr3_nt: TGTGCCAGCAGTTTTGAGGGGCTCGCCCTCCACTTT
cdr3_length: 12
j_call: TRBJ1-6
d_call: -
v_call: TRBV27
clone_size: few

cdr3_aa: CASRRTGRTEAFF
cdr3_nt: TGTGCCAGCAGGAGAACAGGCCGTACGGAAGCTTTCTTT
cdr3_length: 13
j_call: TRBJ1-1
d_call: -
v_call: TRBV27
clone_size: -

cdr3_aa: CASSLAASYEQYF
cdr3_nt: TGTGCCAGCAGTTTAGCAGCCTCCTACGAGCAGTACTTC
cdr3_length: 13
j_call: TRBJ2-7
d_call: -
v_call: TRBV12-3/TRBV12-4
clone_size: -

cdr3_aa: CAWSGTVDNSPLHF
cdr3_nt: TGTGCCTGGAGCGGGACAGTGGACAATTCGCCCCTCCACTTT
cdr3_length: 14
j_call: TRBJ1-6
d_call: TRBD1
v_call: TRBV30
clone_size: -

cdr3_aa: CATSDRGTRDTQYF
cdr3_nt: TGTGCCACCAGTGATCGGGGGACCAGAGATACGCAGTATTTT
cdr3_length: 14
j_call: TRBJ2-3
d_call: -
v_call: TRBV24-1
clone_size: -

cdr3_aa: CSARDLAANYEQYF
cdr3_nt: TGCAGTGCTAGAGATTTAGCAGCTAACTACGAGCAGTACTTC
cdr3_length: 14
j_call: TRBJ2-7
d_call: -
v_call: TRBV20-1
clone_size: few

cdr3_aa: CSARDVLAGVGEQYF
cdr3_nt: TGCAGTGCTAGAGATGTACTAGCGGGAGTTGGGGAGCAGTACTTC
cdr3_length: 15
j_call: TRBJ2-7
d_call: TRBD2
v_call: TRBV20-1
clone_size: -

cdr3_aa: CASGLQRGEKLFF
cdr3_nt: TGTGCCAGCGGTTTGCAGAGGGGTGAAAAACTGTTTTTT
cdr3_length: 13
j_call: TRBJ1-4
d_call: -
v_call: TRBV7-9
clone_size: -

cdr3_aa: CSAEHDMGKVTIYF
cdr3_nt: TGCAGTGCAGAACACGACATGGGAAAGGTCACCATATATTTT
cdr3_length: 14
j_call: TRBJ1-3
d_call: -
v_call: TRBV20-1
clone_size: once

cdr3_aa: CASSGQGIPWTQYF
cdr3_nt: TGTGCCAGTAGTGGACAGGGCATTCCCTGGACCCAGTACTTC
cdr3_length: 14
j_call: TRBJ2-5
d_call: TRBD1
v_call: TRBV19
clone_size: -

cdr3_aa: CASSYFGSGPFF
cdr3_nt: TGTGCCAGCAGTTACTTTGGTTCCGGGCCGTTCTTC
cdr3_length: 12
j_call: TRBJ2-1
d_call: -
v_call: TRBV6-2/TRBV6-3
clone_size: -

cdr3_aa: CASGLGTYYNEQFF
cdr3_nt: TGTGCTAGTGGTCTAGGGACTTACTACAATGAGCAGTTCTTC
cdr3_length: 14
j_call: TRBJ2-1
d_call: -
v_call: TRBV12-5
clone_size: once

cdr3_aa: CASAATWPNEKLFF
cdr3_nt: TGTGCCAGCGCCGCAACGTGGCCAAATGAAAAACTGTTTTTT
cdr3_length: 14
j_call: TRBJ1-4
d_call: -
v_call: TRBV6-1
clone_size: -

cdr3_aa: CASRINRVRSNQPQHF
cdr3_nt: TGTGCCAGTAGGATTAACAGGGTTCGGAGCAATCAGCCCCAGCATTTT
cdr3_length: 16
j_call: TRBJ1-5
d_call: -
v_call: TRBV19
clone_size: few

cdr3_aa: CASRDRTSGANVLTF
cdr3_nt: TGTGCCAGCAGGGACAGGACCTCTGGGGCCAACGTCCTGACTTTC
cdr3_length: 15
j_call: TRBJ2-6
d_call: TRBD1
v_call: TRBV6-1
clone_size: once

cdr3_aa: CASSQEGRVNQPQHF
cdr3_nt: TGTGCCAGCAGTCAAGAGGGCAGGGTCAATCAGCCCCAGCATTTT
cdr3_length: 15
j_call: TRBJ1-5
d_call: -
v_call: TRBV6-2/TRBV6-3
clone_size: -

cdr3_aa: CSARERGSPSGNYYEQYF
cdr3_nt: TGCAGTGCTAGAGAACGGGGTAGCCCCTCGGGAAACTACTACGAGCAGTACTTC
cdr3_length: 18
j_call: TRBJ2-7
d_call: -
v_call: TRBV20-1
clone_size: -

cdr3_aa: CASSQPGQGGNEQFF
cdr3_nt: TGTGCCAGCAGCCAACCGGGACAGGGTGGGAATGAGCAGTTCTTC
cdr3_length: 15
j_call: TRBJ2-1
d_call: TRBD1
v_call: TRBV6-1
clone_size: -

cdr3_aa: CAWKRKRANYGYTF
cdr3_nt: TGTGCCTGGAAAAGGAAAAGAGCTAACTATGGCTACACCTTC
cdr3_length: 14
j_call: TRBJ1-2
d_call: -
v_call: TRBV30
clone_size: -

cdr3_aa: CASSLRAGEGYGYTF
cdr3_nt: TGTGCCAGCAGCTTACGGGCAGGGGAGGGCTATGGCTACACCTTC
cdr3_length: 15
j_call: TRBJ1-2
d_call: -
v_call: TRBV7-8
clone_size: few

cdr3_aa: CSARWDRAEAFF
cdr3_nt: TGCAGTGCTAGGTGGGACAGGGCCGAAGCTTTCTTT
cdr3_length: 12
j_call: TRBJ1-1
d_call: TRBD1
v_call: TRBV20-1
clone_size: -

cdr3_aa: CASTPNRLSADTQYF
cdr3_nt: TGTGCCAGCACCCCAAATAGACTGAGTGCAGATACGCAGTATTTT
cdr3_length: 15
j_call: TRBJ2-3
d_call: -
v_call: TRBV7-2
clone_size: -

cdr3_aa: CASSESGRRSEQYF
cdr3_nt: TGTGCCAGCAGTGAGAGCGGGAGAAGGAGCGAGCAGTACTTC
cdr3_length: 14
j_call: TRBJ2-7
d_call: TRBD2
v_call: TRBV6-1
clone_size: -

cdr3_aa: CATPPGNIQYF
cdr3_nt: TGCGCCACCCCCCCGGGGAACATTCAGTACTTC
cdr3_length: 11
j_call: TRBJ2-4
d_call: -
v_call: TRBV10-1
clone_size: few

cdr3_aa: CSANRGYNTGELFF
cdr3_nt: TGCAGTGCTAATAGGGGTTACAACACCGGGGAGCTGTTTTTT
cdr3_length: 14
j_call: TRBJ2-2
d_call: -
v_call: TRBV20-1
clone_size: -

cdr3_aa: CATLRADYTDTQYF
cdr3_nt: TGTGCCACCCTCCGGGCCGACTACACAGATACGCAGTATTTT
cdr3_length: 14
j_call: TRBJ2-3
d_call: -
v_call: TRBV15
clone_size: -

cdr3_aa: CASNTGGSGTGELFF
cdr3_nt: TGTGCCAGCAACACAGGGGGATCGGGCACCGGGGAGCTGTTTTTT
cdr3_length: 15
j_call: TRBJ2-2
d_call: TRBD1
v_call: TRBV6-1
clone_size: -

cdr3_aa: CASSLGGFSGANVLTF
cdr3_nt: TGTGCCAGCAGCTTAGGCGGGTTCTCTGGGGCCAACGTCCTGACTTTC
cdr3_length: 16
j_call: TRBJ2-6
d_call: -
v_call: TRBV7-2
clone_size: -

cdr3_aa: CSAREGRFVYGYTF
cdr3_nt: TGCAGTGCTAGAGAAGGGCGGTTCGTCTATGGCTACACCTTC
cdr3_length: 14
j_call: TRBJ1-2
d_call: -
v_call: TRBV20-1
clone_size: few

cdr3_aa: CASSFQGYYGYTF
cdr3_nt: TGTGCCAGCAGTTTCCAGGGCTACTATGGCTACACCTTC
cdr3_length: 13
j_call: TRBJ1-2
d_call: -
v_call: TRBV27
clone_size: -

cdr3_aa: CASSGRVGNTEAFF
cdr3_nt: TGTGCCAGCAGTGGTAGGGTAGGGAACACTGAAGCTTTCTTT
cdr3_length: 14
j_call: TRBJ1-1
d_call: -
v_call: TRBV2
clone_size: -

cdr3_aa: CSATSGTAETEAFF
cdr3_nt: TGCAGTGCTACCTCCGGGACAGCAGAGACTGAAGCTTTCTTT
cdr3_length: 14
j_call: TRBJ1-1
d_call: TRBD1
v_call: TRBV20-1
clone_size: -

cdr3_aa: CSAPPNYGYTF
cdr3_nt: TGCAGTGCCCCCCCTAACTATGGCTACACCTTC
cdr3_length: 11
j_call: TRBJ1-2
d_call: -
v_call: TRBV20-1
clone_size: -

cdr3_aa: CASSLRMADTQYF
cdr3_nt: TGTGCCAGCAGCTTAAGGATGGCAGATACGCAGTATTTT
cdr3_length: 13
j_call: TRBJ2-3
d_call: -
v_call: TRBV7-2
clone_size: -

cdr3_aa: CAKGGTVNSPLHF
cdr3_nt: TGTGCCAAAGGAGGGACGGTCAATTCACCCCTCCACTTT
cdr3_length: 13
j_call: TRBJ1-6
d_call: -
v_call: TRBV7-2
clone_size: few

cdr3_aa: CASSLNQPPDGRSF
cdr3_nt: TGTGCCAGCAGCCTCAATCAACCCCCTGACGGGCGGTCTTTC
cdr3_length: 14
j_call: TRBJ1-2
d_call: -
v_call: TRBV5-4
clone_size: hyperexpanded

cdr3_aa: CASTQQGVQPQHF
cdr3_nt: TGTGCCAGCACTCAACAGGGGGTTCAGCCCCAGCATTTT
cdr3_length: 13
j_call: TRBJ1-5
d_call: TRBD1
v_call: TRBV7-2
clone_size: -

cdr3_aa: CASSLRGFNQPQHF
cdr3_nt: TGTGCCAGCAGCTTAAGAGGGTTTAATCAGCCCCAGCATTTT
cdr3_length: 14
j_call: TRBJ1-5
d_call: -
v_call: TRBV7-2
clone_size: -

cdr3_aa: CATSRDRGEETQYF
cdr3_nt: TGTGCCACCAGCAGAGATCGGGGGGAAGAGACCCAGTACTTC
cdr3_length: 14
j_call: TRBJ2-5
d_call: TRBD2
v_call: TRBV15
clone_size: -

cdr3_aa: CATSRGRDRGVYEQYF
cdr3_nt: TGTGCCACCAGCAGAGGACGGGACAGGGGTGTCTACGAGCAGTACTTC
cdr3_length: 16
j_call: TRBJ2-7
d_call: TRBD1
v_call: TRBV15
clone_size: -

cdr3_aa: CASSLFRTGAYEQYF
cdr3_nt: TGTGCCAGCAGCTTATTCCGGACTGGTGCCTACGAGCAGTACTTC
cdr3_length: 15
j_call: TRBJ2-7
d_call: -
v_call: TRBV7-3
clone_size: -

cdr3_aa: CASIPRGEQYF
cdr3_nt: TGTGCCAGCATCCCAAGGGGCGAGCAGTACTTC
cdr3_length: 11
j_call: TRBJ2-7
d_call: -
v_call: TRBV6-4
clone_size: -

cdr3_aa: CSARDRGHDVYGYTF
cdr3_nt: TGCAGTGCTAGGGACAGGGGGCATGATGTCTATGGCTACACCTTC
cdr3_length: 15
j_call: TRBJ1-2
d_call: TRBD1
v_call: TRBV20-1
clone_size: -

cdr3_aa: CASSLELNTEAFF
cdr3_nt: TGTGCCAGCAGCTTAGAGCTTAACACTGAAGCTTTCTTT
cdr3_length: 13
j_call: TRBJ1-1
d_call: -
v_call: TRBV7-2
clone_size: -

cdr3_aa: CASSVAGNTEAFF
cdr3_nt: TGTGCCAGCAGCGTAGCTGGCAACACTGAAGCTTTCTTT
cdr3_length: 13
j_call: TRBJ1-1
d_call: -
v_call: TRBV9
clone_size: -

cdr3_aa: CAISQDYVEQFF
cdr3_nt: TGTGCCATCAGTCAGGACTATGTCGAGCAGTTCTTC
cdr3_length: 12
j_call: TRBJ2-1
d_call: -
v_call: TRBV10-3
clone_size: -

cdr3_aa: CASSSDGTGLSSRYTF
cdr3_nt: TGTGCCAGCAGCTCGGACGGGACAGGGCTTTCATCGCGCTACACCTTC
cdr3_length: 16
j_call: TRBJ1-2
d_call: TRBD1
v_call: TRBV7-2
clone_size: -

cdr3_aa: CASSYSGTGVTEAFF
cdr3_nt: TGTGCCAGCAGTTACTCGGGGACAGGGGTCACTGAAGCTTTCTTT
cdr3_length: 15
j_call: TRBJ1-1
d_call: TRBD1
v_call: TRBV6-2/TRBV6-3
clone_size: -